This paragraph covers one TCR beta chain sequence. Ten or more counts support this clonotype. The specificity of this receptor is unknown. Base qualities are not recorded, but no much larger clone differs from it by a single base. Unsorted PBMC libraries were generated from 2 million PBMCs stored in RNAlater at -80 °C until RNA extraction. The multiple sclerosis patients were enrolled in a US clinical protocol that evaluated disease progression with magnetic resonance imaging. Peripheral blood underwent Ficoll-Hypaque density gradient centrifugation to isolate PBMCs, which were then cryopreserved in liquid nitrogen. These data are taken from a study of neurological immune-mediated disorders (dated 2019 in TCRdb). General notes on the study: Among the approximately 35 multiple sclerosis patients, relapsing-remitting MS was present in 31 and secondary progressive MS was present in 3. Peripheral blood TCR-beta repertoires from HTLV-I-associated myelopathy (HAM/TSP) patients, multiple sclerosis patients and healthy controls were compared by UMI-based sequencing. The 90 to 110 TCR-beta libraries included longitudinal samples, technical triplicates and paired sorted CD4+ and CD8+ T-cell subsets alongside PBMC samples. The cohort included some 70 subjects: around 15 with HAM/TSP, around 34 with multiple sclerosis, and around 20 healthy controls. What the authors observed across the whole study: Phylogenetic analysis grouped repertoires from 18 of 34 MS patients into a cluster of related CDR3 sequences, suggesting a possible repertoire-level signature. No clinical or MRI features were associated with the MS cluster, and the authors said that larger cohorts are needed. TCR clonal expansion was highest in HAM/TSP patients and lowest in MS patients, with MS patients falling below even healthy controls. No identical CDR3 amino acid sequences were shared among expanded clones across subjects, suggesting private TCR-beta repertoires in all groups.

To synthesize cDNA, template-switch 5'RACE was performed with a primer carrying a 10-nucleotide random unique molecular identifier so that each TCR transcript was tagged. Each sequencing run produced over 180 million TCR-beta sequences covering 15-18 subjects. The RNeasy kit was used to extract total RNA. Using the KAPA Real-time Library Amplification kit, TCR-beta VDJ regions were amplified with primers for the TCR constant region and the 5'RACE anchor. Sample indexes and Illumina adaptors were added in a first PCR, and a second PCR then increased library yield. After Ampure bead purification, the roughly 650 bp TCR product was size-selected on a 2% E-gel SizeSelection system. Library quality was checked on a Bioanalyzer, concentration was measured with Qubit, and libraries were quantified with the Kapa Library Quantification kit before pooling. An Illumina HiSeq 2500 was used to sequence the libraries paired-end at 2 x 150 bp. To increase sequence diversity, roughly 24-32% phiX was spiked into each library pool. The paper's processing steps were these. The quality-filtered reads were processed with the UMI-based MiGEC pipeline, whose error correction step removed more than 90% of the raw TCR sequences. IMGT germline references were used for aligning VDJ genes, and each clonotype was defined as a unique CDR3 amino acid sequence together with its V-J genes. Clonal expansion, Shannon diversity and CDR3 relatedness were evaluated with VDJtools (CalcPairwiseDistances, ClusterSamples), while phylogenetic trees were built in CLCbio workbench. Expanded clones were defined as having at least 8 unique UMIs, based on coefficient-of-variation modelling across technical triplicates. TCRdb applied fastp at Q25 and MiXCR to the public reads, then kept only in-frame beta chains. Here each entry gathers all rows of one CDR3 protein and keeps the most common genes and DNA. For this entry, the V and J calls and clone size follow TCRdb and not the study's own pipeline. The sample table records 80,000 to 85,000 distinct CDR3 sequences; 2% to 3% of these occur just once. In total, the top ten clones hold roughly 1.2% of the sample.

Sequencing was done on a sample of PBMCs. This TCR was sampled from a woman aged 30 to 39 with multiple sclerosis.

The encoded CDR3 is CASSYQGTTEAFF. The DNA sequence is as follows: TGTGCCAGCAGTTATCAGGGGACCACTGAAGCTTTCTTT. The chain joins TRBV12-3 or TRBV12-4 to TRBJ1-1; possibly the D gene is TRBD1, per 6 matching bases. Trimming costs V 4 bases and J 4 bases, and their ends lie 10 bases apart. The CDR3 runs 13 residues from the cysteine to the phenylalanine. Solely the CDR3 DNA is kept, with 39 bases framed from the first base.